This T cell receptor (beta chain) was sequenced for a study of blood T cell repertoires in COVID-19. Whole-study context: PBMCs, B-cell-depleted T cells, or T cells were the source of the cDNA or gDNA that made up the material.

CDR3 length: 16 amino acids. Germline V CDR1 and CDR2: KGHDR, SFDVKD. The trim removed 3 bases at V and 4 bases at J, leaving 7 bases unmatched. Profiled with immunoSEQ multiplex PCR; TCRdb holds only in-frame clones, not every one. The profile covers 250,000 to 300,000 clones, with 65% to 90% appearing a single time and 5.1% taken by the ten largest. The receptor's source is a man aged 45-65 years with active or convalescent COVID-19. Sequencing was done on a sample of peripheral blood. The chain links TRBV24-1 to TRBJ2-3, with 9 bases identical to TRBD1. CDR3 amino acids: CATSDKPGQGPDTQYF. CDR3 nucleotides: TGTGCCACCAGTGATAAACCGGGACAGGGACCAGATACGCAGTATTTT.